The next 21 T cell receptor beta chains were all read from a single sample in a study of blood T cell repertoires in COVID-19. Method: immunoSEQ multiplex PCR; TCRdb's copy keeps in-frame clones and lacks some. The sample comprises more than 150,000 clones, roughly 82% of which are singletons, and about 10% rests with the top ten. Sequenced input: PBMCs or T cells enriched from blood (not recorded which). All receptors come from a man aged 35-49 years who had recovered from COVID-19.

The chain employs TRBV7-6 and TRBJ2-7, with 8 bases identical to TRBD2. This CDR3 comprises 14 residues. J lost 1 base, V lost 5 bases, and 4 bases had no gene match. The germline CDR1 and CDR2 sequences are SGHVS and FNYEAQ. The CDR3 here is CASSVIAGSYEQYF. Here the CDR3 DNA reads TGTGCCAGCAGCGTCATAGCGGGATCCTACGAGCAGTACTTC.

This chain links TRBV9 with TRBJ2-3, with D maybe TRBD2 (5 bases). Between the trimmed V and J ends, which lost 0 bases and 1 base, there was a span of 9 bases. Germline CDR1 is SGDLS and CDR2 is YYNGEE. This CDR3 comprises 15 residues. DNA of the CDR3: TGTGCCAGCAGCGTAGGAGGGCTACGCACAGATACGCAGTATTTT. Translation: CASSVGGLRTDTQYF.

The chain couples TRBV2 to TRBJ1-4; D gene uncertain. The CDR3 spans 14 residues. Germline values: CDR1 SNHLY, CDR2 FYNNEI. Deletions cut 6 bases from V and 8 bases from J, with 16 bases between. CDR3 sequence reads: CASRATYTGEKLFF. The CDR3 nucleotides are TGTGCCAGCAGGGCAACATACACGGGGGAAAAACTGTTTTTT.

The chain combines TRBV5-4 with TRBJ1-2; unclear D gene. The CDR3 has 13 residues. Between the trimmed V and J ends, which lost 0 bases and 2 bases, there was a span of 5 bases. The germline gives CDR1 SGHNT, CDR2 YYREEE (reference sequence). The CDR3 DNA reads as TGTGCCAGCAGCTTGGTTCAGAACTATGGCTACACCTTC. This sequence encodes CASSLVQNYGYTF.

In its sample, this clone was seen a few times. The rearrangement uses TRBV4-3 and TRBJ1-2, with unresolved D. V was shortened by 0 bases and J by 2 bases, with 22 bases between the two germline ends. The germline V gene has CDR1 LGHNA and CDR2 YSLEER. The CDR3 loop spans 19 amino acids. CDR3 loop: CASSQDRMLTWEANYGYTF. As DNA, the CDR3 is TGCGCCAGCAGCCAAGATCGGATGCTTACCTGGGAGGCCAACTATGGCTACACCTTC.

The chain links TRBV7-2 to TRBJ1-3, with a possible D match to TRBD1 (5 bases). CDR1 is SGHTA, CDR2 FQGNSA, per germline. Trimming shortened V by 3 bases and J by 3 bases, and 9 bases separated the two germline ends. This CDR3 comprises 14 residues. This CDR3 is CASSFRVYGNTIYF. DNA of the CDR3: TGTGCCAGCAGCTTCAGGGTCTATGGAAACACCATATATTTT. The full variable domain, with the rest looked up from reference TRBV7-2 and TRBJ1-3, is GAGVSQSPSNKVTEKGKDVELRCDPISGHTALYWYRQSLGQGLEFLIYFQGNSAPDKSGLPSDRFSAERTGGSVSTLTIQRTQQEDSAVYLCASSFRVYGNTIYFGEGSWLTVV.

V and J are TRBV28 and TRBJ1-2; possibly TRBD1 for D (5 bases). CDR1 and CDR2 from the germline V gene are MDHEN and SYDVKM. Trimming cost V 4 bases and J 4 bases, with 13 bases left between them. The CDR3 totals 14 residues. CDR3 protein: CASSSEGRGYGYTF. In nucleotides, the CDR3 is TGTGCCAGCAGTTCGGAGGGGAGAGGCTATGGCTACACCTTC.

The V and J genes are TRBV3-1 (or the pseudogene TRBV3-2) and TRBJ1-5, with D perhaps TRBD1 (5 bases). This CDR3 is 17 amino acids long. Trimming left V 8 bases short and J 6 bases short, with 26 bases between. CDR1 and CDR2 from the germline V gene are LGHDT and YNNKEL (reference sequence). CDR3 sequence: CASARPSGVGKVQPQHF. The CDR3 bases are TGTGCCAGCGCTAGGCCCTCGGGGGTAGGAAAAGTTCAGCCCCAGCATTTT.

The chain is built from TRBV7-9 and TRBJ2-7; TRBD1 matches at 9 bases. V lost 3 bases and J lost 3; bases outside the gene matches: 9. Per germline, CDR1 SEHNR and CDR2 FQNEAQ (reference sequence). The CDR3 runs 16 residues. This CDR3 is CASSFDTTGGNYEQYF. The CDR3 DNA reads TGTGCCAGCAGCTTCGACACGACAGGGGGGAACTACGAGCAGTACTTC.

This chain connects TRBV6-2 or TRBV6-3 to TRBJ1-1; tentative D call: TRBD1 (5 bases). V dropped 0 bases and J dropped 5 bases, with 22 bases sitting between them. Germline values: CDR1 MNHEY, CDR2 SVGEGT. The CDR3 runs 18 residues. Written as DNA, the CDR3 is TGTGCCAGCAGTTACTCGAGTTCTACAGACATGGAGGGGACTGAAGCTTTCTTT. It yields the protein CASSYSSSTDMEGTEAFF.

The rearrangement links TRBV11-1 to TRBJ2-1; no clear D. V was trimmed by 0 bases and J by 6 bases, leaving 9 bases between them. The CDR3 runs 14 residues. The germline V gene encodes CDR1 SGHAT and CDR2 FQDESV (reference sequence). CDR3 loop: CASSLARYSNEQFF. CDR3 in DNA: TGTGCCAGCAGCTTAGCGCGATATAGCAATGAGCAGTTCTTC. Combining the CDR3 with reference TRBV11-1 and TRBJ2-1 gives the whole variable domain EAEVAQSPRYKITEKSQAVAFWCDPISGHATLYWYRQILGQGPELLVQFQDESVVDDSQLPKDRFSAERLKGVDSTLKIQPAELGDSAMYLCASSLARYSNEQFFGPGTRLTVL.

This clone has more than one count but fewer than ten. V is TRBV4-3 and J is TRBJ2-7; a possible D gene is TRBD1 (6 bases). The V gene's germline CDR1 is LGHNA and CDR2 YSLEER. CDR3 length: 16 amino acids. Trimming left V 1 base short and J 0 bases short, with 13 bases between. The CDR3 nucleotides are TGCGCCAGCAGCCAAGGACCAGCGGACAGCTCCTACGAGCAGTACTTC. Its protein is CASSQGPADSSYEQYF.

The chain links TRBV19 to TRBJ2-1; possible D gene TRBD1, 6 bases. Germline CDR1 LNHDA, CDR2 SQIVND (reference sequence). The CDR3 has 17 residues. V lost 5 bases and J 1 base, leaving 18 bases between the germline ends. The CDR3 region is CASSATVGRGSYNEQFF. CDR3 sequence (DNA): TGTGCCAGTAGTGCCACCGTGGGCAGGGGATCCTACAATGAGCAGTTCTTC.

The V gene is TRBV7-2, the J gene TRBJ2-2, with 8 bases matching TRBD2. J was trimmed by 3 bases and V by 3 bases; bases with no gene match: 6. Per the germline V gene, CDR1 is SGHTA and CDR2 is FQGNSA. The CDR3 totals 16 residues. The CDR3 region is CASSFYGRADTGELFF. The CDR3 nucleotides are TGTGCCAGCAGCTTTTACGGGAGGGCAGACACCGGGGAGCTGTTTTTT.

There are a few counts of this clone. The CDR3: CAWSRQADQPQHF. Here the CDR3 DNA reads TGTGCCTGGAGTAGACAGGCCGATCAGCCCCAGCATTTT. The V and J genes are TRBV30 and TRBJ1-5; possible D gene TRBD1, 6 bases. The CDR3 covers 13 residues. Germline V gene sequence: CDR1 GTSNPN, CDR2 SVGIG (reference sequence). V lost 2 bases and J lost 5, with 10 bases in between.

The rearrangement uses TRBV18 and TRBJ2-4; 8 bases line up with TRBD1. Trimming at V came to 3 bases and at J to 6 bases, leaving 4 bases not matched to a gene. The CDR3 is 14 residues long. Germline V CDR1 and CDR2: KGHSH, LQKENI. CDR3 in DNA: TGTGCCAGCTCACCTCCAGGGGGCAGAAACATTCAGTACTTC. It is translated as CASSPPGGRNIQYF.

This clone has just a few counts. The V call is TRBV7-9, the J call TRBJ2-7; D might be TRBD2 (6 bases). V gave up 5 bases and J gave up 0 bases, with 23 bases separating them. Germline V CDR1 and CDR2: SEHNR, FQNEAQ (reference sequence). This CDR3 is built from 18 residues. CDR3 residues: CASSLGSGTLLSSYEQYV. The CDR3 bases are TGTGCCAGCAGCCTCGGTAGTGGGACTCTCTTAAGCTCCTACGAGCAGTACGTC.

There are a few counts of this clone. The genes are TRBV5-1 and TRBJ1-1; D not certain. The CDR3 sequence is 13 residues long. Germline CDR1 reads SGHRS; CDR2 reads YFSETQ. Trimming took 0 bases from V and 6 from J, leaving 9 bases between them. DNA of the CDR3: TGCGCCAGCAGCTTGGCGGGGAGTGCTGAAGCTTTCTTT. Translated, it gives CASSLAGSAEAFF.

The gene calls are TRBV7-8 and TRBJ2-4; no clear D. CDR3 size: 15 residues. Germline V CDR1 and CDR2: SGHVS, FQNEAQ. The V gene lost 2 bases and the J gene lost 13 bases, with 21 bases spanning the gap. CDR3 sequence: CASSLSAPDFRPQYF. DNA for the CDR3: TGTGCCAGCAGCTTATCTGCCCCCGACTTTCGTCCGCAGTACTTC.

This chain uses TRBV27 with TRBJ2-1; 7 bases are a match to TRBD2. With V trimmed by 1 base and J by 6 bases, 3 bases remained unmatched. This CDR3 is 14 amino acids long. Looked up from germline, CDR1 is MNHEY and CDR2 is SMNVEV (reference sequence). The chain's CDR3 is CASSLLAGVNEQFF. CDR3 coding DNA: TGTGCCAGCAGTTTATTGGCGGGAGTCAATGAGCAGTTCTTC.

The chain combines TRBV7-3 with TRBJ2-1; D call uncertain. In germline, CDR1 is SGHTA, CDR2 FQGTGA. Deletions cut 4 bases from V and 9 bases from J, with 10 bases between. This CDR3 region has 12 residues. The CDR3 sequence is CASSYSRTEQFF. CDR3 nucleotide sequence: TGTGCCAGCAGCTATTCTAGAACTGAGCAGTTCTTC.